This TCR beta chain was captured by sequencing in a study of blood T cell dynamics during melanoma immunotherapy. This CDR3 contains 17 residues. CDR1 is LNHDA and CDR2 is SQIVND in the germline V gene (reference sequence). The V end was cut by 3 bases, the J end by 0 bases, with 14 bases between. Described time point: week 3, after first cycle of checkpoint inhibitor. One draw preceded checkpoint blockade; another followed its first cycle at week 3. About this clone: What it binds is unknown.

General study points: It remained unknown if the driving T cell clones were melanoma-specific.

The table came from immunoSEQ multiplex PCR; TCRdb's copy has only in-frame clones and leaves some out. The sample records thousands of clones, 88% being singletons. This TCR was sampled from a human donor with melanoma. V usage is TRBV19 and J usage is TRBJ1-4; D is unresolved. The material sequenced was blood, taken from a patient treated with checkpoint blockade. CDR3 amino acids: CASSISSRWSTNEKLFF. The CDR3 nucleotides read TGTGCCAGTAGTATCTCGAGCAGGTGGTCAACTAATGAAAAACTGTTTTTT.